These 11 T cell receptor beta chains were all obtained from the same sample, sequenced in a study of CD8 T cells in Susac syndrome. Random-hexamer reverse transcription was applied to roughly 0.45 to 1 ug RNA. In TCRdb, the immunoSEQ multiplex PCR reads were re-called with MiXCR into one record per CDR3 protein. The sample has around 160,000 distinct CDR3 sequences; roughly 94% are singletons. Material for sequencing was CD4+ T cells from PBMCs. These receptors were taken from a human donor with multiple sclerosis.

The rearrangement links TRBV11-1 to TRBJ2-1; 15 nucleotides align to TRBD2. Unmatched junction bases numbered 8, after V lost 5 bases and J lost 9 bases. This CDR3 has 16 amino acids. Per the germline V gene, CDR1 is SGHAT and CDR2 is FQDESV (reference sequence). CDR3 in DNA: TGTGCCAGCAGCCACGGACTAGCGGGAGGGGCGGTTGAGCAGTTCTTC. Translating it yields CASSHGLAGGAVEQFF.

The rearrangement links TRBV19 to TRBJ2-5; 9 bases align to TRBD1. The CDR3 is 15 amino acids. Germline CDR1 and CDR2: LNHDA and SQIVND (reference sequence). V lost 5 bases, J lost 5 bases, and 9 bases stayed unmatched. CDR3 residues: CASSLGQGQQETQYF. In DNA, the CDR3 is TGTGCCAGTAGTCTCGGACAGGGGCAGCAGGAGACCCAGTACTTC.

The chain employs TRBV12-3 or TRBV12-4 and TRBJ2-5; the D is unclear. This CDR3 spans 14 amino acids. Trimming removed 6 bases at V and 2 bases at J, with 13 bases between. The CDR3 nucleotides read TGTGCCAGCAGCCTACAGAATGAACAAGAGACCCAGTACTTC. Encoded protein: CASSLQNEQETQYF.

The CDR3 loop is CSALGGLYEGYTF. The CDR3 DNA sequence: TGCAGTGCCTTAGGGGGACTATATGAGGGCTACACCTTC. The chain carries TRBV20-1 and TRBJ1-2, with D perhaps matching TRBD1 (6 bases). CDR1 is DFQATT and CDR2 is SNEGSKA in the germline V gene (reference sequence). This CDR3 is 13 amino acids long. The V end was cut by 6 bases, the J end by 8 bases, with 19 bases between.

The chain carries TRBV29-1 and TRBJ1-1; no definite D call. V was clipped by 4 bases and J by 8 bases, with 11 bases between them. There are 11 residues in the CDR3. From germline, CDR1 is SQVTM and CDR2 ANQGSEA. This CDR3 reads CSVAVTDEAFF. CDR3 bases: TGCAGCGTTGCTGTCACTGACGAAGCTTTCTTT.

The CDR3: CASSLRQGISDTQYF. The CDR3 DNA is TGTGCCAGCAGCTTGAGACAGGGAATATCAGATACGCAGTATTTT. The chain joins TRBV5-6 to TRBJ2-3; the match to TRBD1 covers 7 bases. The CDR3 consists of 15 residues. CDR1 and CDR2 from the germline V gene are SGHDT and YYEEEE. V was clipped by 1 base and J by 4 bases; unmatched bases: 6.

V usage is TRBV20-1 and J usage is TRBJ1-2, with a tentative D call TRBD1 (6 bases). CDR3 length: 12 residues. CDR1 is DFQATT, CDR2 SNEGSKA, per germline (reference sequence). Trimming cost V 5 bases and J 8 bases, with 15 bases left between them. The DNA for the CDR3 is TGCAGTGCTCGCCGGGGGGCGGGCGGCTACACCTTC. This translates into CSARRGAGGYTF.

This chain connects TRBV29-1 to TRBJ2-1; 9 positions match TRBD2. CDR3 length equals 15 residues. Germline V gene lookup returns CDR1 SQVTM and CDR2 ANQGSEA. J was trimmed by 8 bases and V by 4 bases; bases with no gene match: 12. The CDR3 spells CSVGWREGLIDEQFF. CDR3 bases: TGCAGCGTTGGCTGGCGGGAGGGCCTTATAGATGAGCAGTTCTTC.

The chain joins TRBV11-2 to TRBJ2-1, with D possibly being TRBD1 or TRBD2 (5 bases each). The CDR3 loop spans 12 amino acids. Deletions cut 0 bases from V and 9 bases from J, with 6 bases between. Germline lookup yields CDR1 SGHAT and CDR2 FQNNGV. CDR3 in amino acids: CASSLEGTEQFF. The CDR3 DNA reads as TGTGCCAGCAGCTTAGAGGGGACTGAGCAGTTCTTC.

J is TRBJ1-2 and V is TRBV28; 7 positions agree with TRBD1. The V gene's germline CDR1 is MDHEN and CDR2 SYDVKM. This CDR3 comprises 18 residues. Losses at the gene ends were 4 bases for V and 1 base for J; bases not matched to a gene: 15. Written as DNA, the CDR3 is TGTGCCAGCAGTTGGCCGGCTCCGGGACAGTTAATTAACTATGGCTACACCTTC. Amino acids: CASSWPAPGQLINYGYTF.

The chain has TRBV29-1 and TRBJ2-7; 9 bases align to TRBD1. The CDR3 consists of 15 residues. J was trimmed by 2 bases and V by 6 bases; bases with no gene match: 11. CDR1 and CDR2 from the germline V gene are SQVTM and ANQGSEA. CDR3 nucleotide sequence: TGCAGCGTCAATCGATGGGACAGGGAGCCCTACGAGCAGTACTTC. This codes for CSVNRWDREPYEQYF.